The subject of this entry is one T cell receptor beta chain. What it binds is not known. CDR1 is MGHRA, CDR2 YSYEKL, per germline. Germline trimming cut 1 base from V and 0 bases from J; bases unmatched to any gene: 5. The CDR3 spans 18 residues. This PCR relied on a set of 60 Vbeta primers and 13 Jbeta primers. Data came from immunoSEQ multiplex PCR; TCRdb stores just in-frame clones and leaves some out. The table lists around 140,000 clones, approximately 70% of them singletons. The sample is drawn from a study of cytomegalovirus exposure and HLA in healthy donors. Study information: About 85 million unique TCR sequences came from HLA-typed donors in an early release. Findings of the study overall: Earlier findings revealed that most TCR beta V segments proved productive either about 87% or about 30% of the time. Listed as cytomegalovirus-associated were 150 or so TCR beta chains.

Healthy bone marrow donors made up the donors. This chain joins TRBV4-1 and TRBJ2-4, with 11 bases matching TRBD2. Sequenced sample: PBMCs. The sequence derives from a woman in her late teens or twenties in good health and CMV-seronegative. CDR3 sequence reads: CASSQGLAGGRAKNIQYF. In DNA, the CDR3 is TGCGCCAGCAGCCAAGGGCTAGCGGGGGGCCGAGCCAAAAACATTCAGTACTTC.